A selection of T cell receptor beta chains follows, all from one sample in a study of human T cells and chemical hapten exposure. TCRdb processed the RACE reads anew with MiXCR; each CDR3 protein has one entry. The top ten hold roughly 3.5% of the sample, which has under 130,000 distinct CDR3 sequences, approximately 9.9% seen once. Sample: whole blood, taken in connection with sensitization to the hapten diphenylcyclopropenone (DPC). These receptors came from a woman in her 40s with alopecia areata. Some clones in this sample may be carry-over from other donors' samples. CDR3s include the opening cysteine and the closing phenylalanine or tryptophan. A D gene is named only where the DNA matches it firmly. Some rows have no size entry. The others give once, few or many, or a class for an expanded clone.

V	J	size	D	CDR3	DNA
TRBV5-6	TRBJ1-2	few	.	CASSLGQMPDYGYTF	TGTGCCAGCAGCTTGGGACAGATGCCGGACTATGGCTACACCTTC
TRBV7-9	TRBJ2-7	many	TRBD2	CASSLAPAGADEQYF	TGTGCCAGCAGCTTAGCCCCAGCGGGAGCTGACGAGCAGTACTTC
TRBV4-3	TRBJ2-3	.	TRBD2	CASSQGAGGTDTQYF	TGCGCCAGCAGCCAAGGAGCGGGGGGCACAGATACGCAGTATTTT
TRBV24-1	TRBJ2-3	.	TRBD1	CATSDSTGSDTQYF	TGTGCCACCAGTGATTCGACAGGGTCAGATACGCAGTATTTT
TRBV5-1	TRBJ2-3	few	.	CASSLGTVTDTQYF	TGCGCCAGCAGCCTCGGGACCGTCACAGATACGCAGTATTTT
TRBV19	TRBJ1-4	many	TRBD1	CASRGQGAANEKLFF	TGTGCCAGTAGGGGACAGGGGGCGGCTAATGAAAAACTGTTTTTT
TRBV4-2	TRBJ1-3	many	.	CASSQDTGLENTIYF	TGTGCCAGCAGCCAGGATACAGGGTTGGAAAACACCATATATTTT
TRBV25-1	TRBJ2-7	.	.	CASSELGSGPLYEQYF	TGTGCCAGCAGTGAATTAGGGTCGGGACCCCTATACGAGCAGTACTTC
TRBV29-1	TRBJ1-5	many	TRBD1	CAGGAVGNQPQHF	TGCGCAGGGGGCGCGGTGGGCAATCAGCCCCAGCATTTT
TRBV5-1	TRBJ2-1	few	.	CASSLRQANEQFF	TGCGCCAGCAGCTTGCGACAGGCCAATGAGCAGTTCTTC
TRBV20-1	TRBJ2-7	.	TRBD2	CSARALAGAAQYF	TGCAGTGCTAGAGCCTTAGCGGGAGCAGCGCAGTACTTC
TRBV4-3	TRBJ1-2	many	.	CASSQVVNRYYGYTF	TGCGCCAGCAGCCAAGTTGTAAACCGGTACTATGGCTACACCTTC
TRBV7-9	TRBJ1-1	few	.	CASSLYQGNTEAFF	TGTGCCAGCAGCTTGTATCAGGGGAACACTGAAGCTTTCTTT
TRBV10-3	TRBJ2-7	few	TRBD2	CAISDGLAGGLQYF	TGTGCCATCAGCGATGGACTAGCGGGGGGCCTACAGTACTTC
TRBV29-1	TRBJ2-5	few	.	CSVDKGQETQYF	TGCAGCGTTGATAAGGGGCAAGAGACCCAGTACTTC
TRBV10-3	TRBJ2-7	many	.	CAISESKALSYEQYF	TGTGCCATCAGTGAGTCGAAGGCACTCAGCTACGAGCAGTACTTC
TRBV28	TRBJ2-7	few	.	CASSFPPSDLYEQYF	TGTGCCAGCAGTTTTCCACCTAGCGACCTCTACGAGCAGTACTTC
TRBV29-1	TRBJ2-2	few	TRBD1	CSAEPGTATGELFF	TGCAGCGCCGAACCCGGGACAGCTACCGGGGAGCTGTTTTTT
TRBV12-5	TRBJ1-1	few	TRBD1	CASGFTGTGITEAFF	TGTGCTAGTGGTTTCACCGGGACAGGGATCACTGAAGCTTTCTTT
TRBV20-1	TRBJ2-7	.	TRBD1	CSARADRGLWEQYF	TGCAGTGCCCGAGCGGACAGGGGGTTATGGGAGCAGTACTTC
TRBV11-3	TRBJ2-4	.	.	CASSSGQMNIQYF	TGTGCCAGCAGCTCCGGACAAATGAACATTCAGTACTTC
TRBV4-3	TRBJ2-3	many	.	CASSQGSSTDTQYF	TGCGCCAGCAGCCAGGGCAGTAGCACAGATACGCAGTATTTT
TRBV7-9	TRBJ2-3	many	.	CASSFRDGSPGTQYF	TGTGCCAGCAGCTTTAGGGACGGCTCCCCGGGTACGCAGTATTTT
TRBV10-2	TRBJ1-2	many	TRBD1	CASTWDRDAYGYTF	TGCGCCAGCACCTGGGACAGGGATGCCTATGGCTACACCTTC
TRBV2	TRBJ2-1	few	.	CASSPETSGEQFF	TGTGCCAGCAGTCCCGAGACTAGTGGTGAGCAGTTCTTC
TRBV20-1	TRBJ1-1	many	.	CSALKTGANTEAFF	TGCAGTGCTCTTAAGACAGGAGCGAACACTGAAGCTTTCTTT
TRBV12-3/TRBV12-4	TRBJ2-7	few	TRBD2	CASSSGSGYEQYF	TGTGCCAGCAGTAGCGGGAGTGGCTACGAGCAGTACTTC
TRBV25-1	TRBJ2-5	many	.	CASSERRGQETQYF	TGTGCCAGCAGTGAACGCAGGGGTCAAGAGACCCAGTACTTC
TRBV7-8	TRBJ1-5	few	.	CASSLFRQGGDNQPQHF	TGTGCCAGCAGCTTATTTCGGCAAGGGGGGGACAATCAGCCCCAGCATTTT
TRBV6-2/TRBV6-3	TRBJ1-6	many	.	CASSYTPGLLHF	TGTGCCAGCAGTTATACGCCCGGATTACTCCACTTT
TRBV6-1	TRBJ1-5	.	.	CASSEAGAYNQPQHF	TGTGCCAGCAGTGAAGCAGGGGCCTACAATCAGCCCCAGCATTTT
TRBV6-6	TRBJ1-5	many	.	CASSPLVGAQRTYSNQPQHF	TGTGCCAGCAGTCCCTTAGTGGGGGCACAGCGGACCTATAGCAATCAGCCCCAGCATTTT
TRBV7-9	TRBJ1-1	.	TRBD1	CASSSPPPGQVNTEAFF	TGTGCCAGCAGCTCGCCCCCTCCGGGACAGGTGAACACTGAAGCTTTCTTT
TRBV19	TRBJ2-7	.	.	CASSPGSNPGEQYF	TGTGCCAGTAGTCCCGGGAGCAACCCCGGGGAGCAGTACTTC
TRBV6-1	TRBJ2-6	many	.	CASSIGPGRLSSGANVLTF	TGTGCCAGCAGCATAGGACCGGGCCGGCTCAGCTCTGGGGCCAACGTCCTGACTTTC